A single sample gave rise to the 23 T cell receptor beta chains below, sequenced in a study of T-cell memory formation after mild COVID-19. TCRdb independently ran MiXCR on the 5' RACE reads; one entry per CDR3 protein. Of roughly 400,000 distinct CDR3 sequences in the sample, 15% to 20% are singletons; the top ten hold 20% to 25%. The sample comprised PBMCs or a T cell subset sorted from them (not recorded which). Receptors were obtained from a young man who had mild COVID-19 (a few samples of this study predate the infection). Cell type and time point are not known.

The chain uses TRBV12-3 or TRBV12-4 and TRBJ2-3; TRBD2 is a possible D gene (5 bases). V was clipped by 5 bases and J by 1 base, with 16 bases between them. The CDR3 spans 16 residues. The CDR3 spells CASSPLGRVGTDTQYF. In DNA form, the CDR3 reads TGTGCCAGCAGTCCCCTCGGGCGGGTGGGCACAGATACGCAGTATTTT.

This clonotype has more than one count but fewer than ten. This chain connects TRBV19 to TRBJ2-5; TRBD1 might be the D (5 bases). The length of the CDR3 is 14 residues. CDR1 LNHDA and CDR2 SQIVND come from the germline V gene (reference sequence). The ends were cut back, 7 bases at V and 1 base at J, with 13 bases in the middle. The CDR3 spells CASTPDSIQETQYF. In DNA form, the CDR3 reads TGTGCCAGTACCCCAGACAGCATCCAAGAGACCCAGTACTTC.

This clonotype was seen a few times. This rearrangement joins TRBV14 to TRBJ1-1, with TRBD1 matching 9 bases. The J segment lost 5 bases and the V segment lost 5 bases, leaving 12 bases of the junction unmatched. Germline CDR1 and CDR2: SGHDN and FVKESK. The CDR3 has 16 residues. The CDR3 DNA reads TGTGCCAGCAGCGCCGGACTCGGACAGGGGAGGACTGAAGCTTTCTTT. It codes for CASSAGLGQGRTEAFF.

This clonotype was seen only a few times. Here the CDR3 DNA reads TGCAGTGCTAGAGCAACCCGGGGAGGGGCGAGTGAGACCCAGTACTTC. Translating gives CSARATRGGASETQYF. This chain links TRBV20-1 with TRBJ2-5, with 7 bases matching TRBD2. V lost 1 base and J lost 5; bases outside the gene matches: 13. The V gene's germline CDR1 is DFQATT and CDR2 SNEGSKA (reference sequence). The CDR3 has 16 residues.

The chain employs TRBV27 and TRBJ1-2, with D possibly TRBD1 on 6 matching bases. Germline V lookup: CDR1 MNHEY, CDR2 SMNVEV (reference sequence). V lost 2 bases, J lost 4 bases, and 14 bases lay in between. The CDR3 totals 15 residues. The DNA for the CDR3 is TGTGCCAGCAGTTTAAGGGGACACCGGCTCTATGGCTACACCTTC. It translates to CASSLRGHRLYGYTF.

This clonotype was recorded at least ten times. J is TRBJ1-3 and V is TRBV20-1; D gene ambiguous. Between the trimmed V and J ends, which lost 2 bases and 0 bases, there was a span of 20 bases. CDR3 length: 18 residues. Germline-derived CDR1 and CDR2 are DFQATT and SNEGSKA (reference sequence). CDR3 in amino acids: CSARPNRGDRRSGNTIYF. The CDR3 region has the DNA TGCAGTGCTAGACCGAACCGGGGTGATCGCCGCTCTGGAAACACCATATATTTT.

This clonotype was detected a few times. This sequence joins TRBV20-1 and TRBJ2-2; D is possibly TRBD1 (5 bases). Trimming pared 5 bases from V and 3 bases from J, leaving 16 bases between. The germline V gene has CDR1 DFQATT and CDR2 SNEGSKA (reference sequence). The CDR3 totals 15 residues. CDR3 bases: TGCAGTGCTCCCCGCTGGCAGGGTCACACCGGGGAGCTGTTTTTT. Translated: CSAPRWQGHTGELFF.

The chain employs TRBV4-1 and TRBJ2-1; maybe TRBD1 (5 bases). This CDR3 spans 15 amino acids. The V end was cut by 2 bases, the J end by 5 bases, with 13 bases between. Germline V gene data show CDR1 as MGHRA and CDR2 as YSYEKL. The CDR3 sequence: CASSQKGPNDNEQFF. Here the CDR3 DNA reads TGCGCCAGCAGCCAAAAGGGGCCCAACGACAATGAGCAGTTCTTC.

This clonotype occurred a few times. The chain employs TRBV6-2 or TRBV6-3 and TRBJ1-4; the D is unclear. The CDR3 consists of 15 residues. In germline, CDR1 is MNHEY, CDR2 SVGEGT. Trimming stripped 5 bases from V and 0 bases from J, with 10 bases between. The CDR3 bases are TGTGCCAGCAGTGACGGGTCCGCAACTAATGAAAAACTGTTTTTT. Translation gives CASSDGSATNEKLFF.

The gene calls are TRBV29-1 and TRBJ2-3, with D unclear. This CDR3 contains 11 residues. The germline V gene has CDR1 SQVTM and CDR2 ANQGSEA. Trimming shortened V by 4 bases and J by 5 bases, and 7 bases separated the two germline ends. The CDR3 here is CSVARGDTQYF. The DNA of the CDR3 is TGCAGCGTTGCCCGAGGAGATACGCAGTATTTT.

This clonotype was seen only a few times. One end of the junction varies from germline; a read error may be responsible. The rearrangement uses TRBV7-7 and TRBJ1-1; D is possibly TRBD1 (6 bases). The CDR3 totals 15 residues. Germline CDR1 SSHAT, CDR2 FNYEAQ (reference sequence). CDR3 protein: CASSRQAKMNTEAFF. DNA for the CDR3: TGTGCTAGCAGCCGACAGGCAAAGATGAACACTGAAGCTTTCTTT.

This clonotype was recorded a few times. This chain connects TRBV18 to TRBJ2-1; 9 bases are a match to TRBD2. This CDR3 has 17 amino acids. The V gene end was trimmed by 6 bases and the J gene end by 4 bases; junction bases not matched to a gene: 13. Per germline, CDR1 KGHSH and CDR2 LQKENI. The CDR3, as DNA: TGTGCCAGCTCCCCCCTGGGCGGGGGGGCGTCATACAATGAGCAGTTCTTC. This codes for CASSPLGGGASYNEQFF.

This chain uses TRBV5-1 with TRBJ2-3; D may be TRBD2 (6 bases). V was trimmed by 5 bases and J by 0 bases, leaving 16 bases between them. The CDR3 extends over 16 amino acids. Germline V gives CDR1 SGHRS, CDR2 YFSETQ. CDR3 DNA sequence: TGCGCCAGCAGACTGGGAGCGGGCGCTAGCACAGATACGCAGTATTTT. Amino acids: CASRLGAGASTDTQYF. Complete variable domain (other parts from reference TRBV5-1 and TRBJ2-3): KAGVTQTPRYLIKTRGQQVTLSCSPISGHRSVSWYQQTPGQGLQFLFEYFSETQRNKGNFPGRFSGRQFSNSRSEMNVSTLELGDSALYLCASRLGAGASTDTQYFGPGTRLTVL.

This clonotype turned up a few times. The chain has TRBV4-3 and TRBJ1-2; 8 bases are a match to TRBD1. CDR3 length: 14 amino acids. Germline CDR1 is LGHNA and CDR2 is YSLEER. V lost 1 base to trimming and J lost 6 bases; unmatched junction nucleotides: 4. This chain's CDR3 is CASSQGRTGNGYTF. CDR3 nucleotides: TGCGCCAGCAGCCAAGGGAGGACAGGGAATGGCTACACCTTC.

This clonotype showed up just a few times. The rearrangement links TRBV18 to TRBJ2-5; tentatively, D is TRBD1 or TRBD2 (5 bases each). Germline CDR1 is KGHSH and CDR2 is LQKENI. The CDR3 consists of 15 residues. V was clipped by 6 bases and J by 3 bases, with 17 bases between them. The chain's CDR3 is CASSHGTLGKETQYF. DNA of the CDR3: TGTGCCAGCTCGCACGGGACCTTAGGGAAAGAGACCCAGTACTTC. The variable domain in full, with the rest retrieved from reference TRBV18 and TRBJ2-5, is NAGVMQNPRHLVRRRGQEARLRCSPMKGHSHVYWYRQLPEEGLKFMVYLQKENIIDESGMPKERFSAEFPKEGPSILRIQQVVRGDSAAYFCASSHGTLGKETQYFGPGTRLLVL.

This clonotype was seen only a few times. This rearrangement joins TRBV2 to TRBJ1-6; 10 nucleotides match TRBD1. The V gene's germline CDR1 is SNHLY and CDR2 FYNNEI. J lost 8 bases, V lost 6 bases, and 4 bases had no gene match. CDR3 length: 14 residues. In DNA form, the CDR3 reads TGTGCCAGCAGGGACAGGGGGAATTATTCACCCCTCCACTTT. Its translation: CASRDRGNYSPLHF.

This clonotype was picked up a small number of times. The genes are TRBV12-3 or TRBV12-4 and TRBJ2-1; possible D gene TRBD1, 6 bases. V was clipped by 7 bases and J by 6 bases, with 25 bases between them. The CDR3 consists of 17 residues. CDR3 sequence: CASKPRQAFLLINEQFF. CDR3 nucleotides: TGTGCCAGCAAGCCTCGACAGGCCTTCCTGCTTATCAATGAGCAGTTCTTC.

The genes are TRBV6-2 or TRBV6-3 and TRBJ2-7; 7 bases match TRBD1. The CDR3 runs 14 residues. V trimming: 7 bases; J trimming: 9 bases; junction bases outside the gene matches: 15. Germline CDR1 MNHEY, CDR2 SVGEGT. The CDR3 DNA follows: TGTGCCAGCACCCCGGGACAGAGCCTAAGGGGGCAGTACGTC. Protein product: CASTPGQSLRGQYV.

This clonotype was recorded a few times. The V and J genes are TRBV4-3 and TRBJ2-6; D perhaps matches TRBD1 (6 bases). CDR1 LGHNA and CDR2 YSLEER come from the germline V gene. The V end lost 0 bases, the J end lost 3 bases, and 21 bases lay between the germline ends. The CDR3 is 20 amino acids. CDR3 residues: CASSQDIEARGAHGANVLTF. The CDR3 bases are TGCGCCAGCAGCCAAGATATTGAGGCCAGGGGCGCACATGGGGCCAACGTCCTGACTTTC.

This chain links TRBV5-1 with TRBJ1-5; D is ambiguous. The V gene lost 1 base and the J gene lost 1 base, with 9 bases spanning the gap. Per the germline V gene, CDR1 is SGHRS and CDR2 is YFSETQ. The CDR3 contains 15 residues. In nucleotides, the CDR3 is TGCGCCAGCAGCTTGCGAGGCCGGAGCAATCAGCCCCAGCATTTT. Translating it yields CASSLRGRSNQPQHF.

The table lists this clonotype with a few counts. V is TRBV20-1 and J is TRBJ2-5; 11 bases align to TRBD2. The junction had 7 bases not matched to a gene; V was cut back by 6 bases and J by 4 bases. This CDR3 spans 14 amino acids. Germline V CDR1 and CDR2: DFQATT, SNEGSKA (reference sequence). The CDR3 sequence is CSATRTSGPETQYF. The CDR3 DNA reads TGCAGTGCCACGAGGACTAGCGGGCCAGAGACCCAGTACTTC.

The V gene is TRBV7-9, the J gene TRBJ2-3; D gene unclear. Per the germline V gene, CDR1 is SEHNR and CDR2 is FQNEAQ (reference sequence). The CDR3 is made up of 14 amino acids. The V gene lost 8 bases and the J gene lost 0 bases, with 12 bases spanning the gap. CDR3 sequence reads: CASFSGPSTDTQYF. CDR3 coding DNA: TGTGCCAGCTTTTCCGGGCCTAGCACAGATACGCAGTATTTT. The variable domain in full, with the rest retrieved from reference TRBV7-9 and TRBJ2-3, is DTGVSQNPRHKITKRGQNVTFRCDPISEHNRLYWYRQTLGQGPEFLTYFQNEAQLEKSRLLSDRFSAERPKGSFSTLEIQRTEQGDSAMYLCASFSGPSTDTQYFGPGTRLTVL.

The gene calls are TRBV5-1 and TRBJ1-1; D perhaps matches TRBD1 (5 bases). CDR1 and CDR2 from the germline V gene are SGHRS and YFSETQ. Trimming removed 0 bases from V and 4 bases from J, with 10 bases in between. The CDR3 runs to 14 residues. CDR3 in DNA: TGCGCCAGCAGCTTGGAAGGGGCAGGCACTGAAGCTTTCTTT. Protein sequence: CASSLEGAGTEAFF.